These T cell receptor beta chains were read from a single sample in a study of T cell responses to AZD1222 COVID-19 vaccine. Measured with immunoSEQ multiplex PCR; TCRdb has only the in-frame clones, and not every one. This table has roughly 100,000 clones, approximately 90% appearing once. The material was peripheral blood, obtained on day 0 of AZD1222 vaccination. These receptors came from an adult in good health. CDR3s include the opening cysteine and the closing phenylalanine or tryptophan. A D gene is named only where the DNA matches it firmly. A row's size may be missing; if present it is once, few, many or a size class.

16	NA	TRBV5-1	few	TRBJ1-2	TGCGCCAGCAGTCAGGGGCCCAACCTAGCTAACTATGGCTACACCTTC	CASSQGPNLANYGYTF
13	NA	TRBV3-1/TRBV3-2	NA	TRBJ1-5	TGTGCCAGCAGCCAAGTTTTGACAGGGCCCCAGCATTTT	CASSQVLTGPQHF
14	NA	TRBV28	NA	TRBJ1-3	TGTGCCAGCAGTTCCCGGAACTCTGGAAACACCATATATTTT	CASSSRNSGNTIYF
16	NA	TRBV18	NA	TRBJ1-1	TGTGCCAGCTCAAAAATGAAAGGGCAGCTGAACACTGAAGCTTTCTTT	CASSKMKGQLNTEAFF
13	TRBD1	TRBV11-2	few	TRBJ1-2	TGTGCCAGCAGGTGGGACAGCCGTTATGGCTACACCTTC	CASRWDSRYGYTF
16	TRBD1	TRBV6-4	NA	TRBJ2-7	TGTGCCAGCAGTGACTCGAACGGGGGACAGGGTCTAAAGCAGTACTTC	CASSDSNGGQGLKQYF
11	NA	TRBV7-9	NA	TRBJ1-1	TGTGCCAGCAGCACGAACACTGAAGCTTTCTTT	CASSTNTEAFF
15	NA	TRBV5-1	NA	TRBJ1-4	TGCGCCAGCAGCTTGGACGTCGGCCGCAATGAAAAACTGTTTTTT	CASSLDVGRNEKLFF
13	NA	TRBV30	NA	TRBJ1-1	TGTGCCTGGAGCATAACTTGGACAACCGAAGCTTTCTTT	CAWSITWTTEAFF
16	TRBD1	TRBV5-1	NA	TRBJ1-3	TGCGCCAGCAGCCAGCAACCGGGACAGGTTGGAAACACCATATATTTT	CASSQQPGQVGNTIYF
13	NA	TRBV12-3/TRBV12-4	NA	TRBJ2-7	TGTGCCAGCAGTACAGTACTCTCCTACGAGCAGTACTTC	CASSTVLSYEQYF
13	NA	TRBV6-5	once	TRBJ1-1	TGTGCCAGCAATCGGGGAGGCGGCACTGAAGCTTTCTTT	CASNRGGGTEAFF
14	NA	TRBV2	NA	TRBJ1-1	TGTGCCAGCATGGGGCTAGGGGTTCACACTGAAGCTTTCTTT	CASMGLGVHTEAFF
15	TRBD1	TRBV5-6	NA	TRBJ1-1	TGTGCCAGCTTCGGACAGGGTCAAATGAACACTGAAGCTTTCTTT	CASFGQGQMNTEAFF
15	NA	TRBV4-2	NA	TRBJ1-3	TGTGCCAGCAGCCAAGATGGTGCCGGCGGAAACACCATATATTTT	CASSQDGAGGNTIYF
14	TRBD1	TRBV28	NA	TRBJ1-2	TGTGCCAGCACCGCACAGGGGCCGGTTGATGGCTACACCTTC	CASTAQGPVDGYTF
14	TRBD1	TRBV6-1	NA	TRBJ2-7	TGTGCCAGCAGTGAAGAACAGGGGGCTGCGGGCGGGGACTTC	CASSEEQGAAGGDF
14	NA	TRBV19	NA	TRBJ2-2	TGTGCCAGTAGTAATCAACAGGGATCCGGGGAGCTGTTTTTT	CASSNQQGSGELFF
16	TRBD2	TRBV6-1	NA	TRBJ2-3	TGTGCCAGCAGTGAAAGTGTAGCGGGGGGCACAGATACGCAGTATTTT	CASSESVAGGTDTQYF
12	NA	TRBV5-1	NA	TRBJ2-5	TGCGCCAGCAGCGAGACCAAAGAGACCCAGTACTTC	CASSETKETQYF
14	NA	TRBV18	NA	TRBJ1-4	TGTGCCAGCTTTCTTAGTGCAACTAATGAAAAACTGTTTTTT	CASFLSATNEKLFF
16	NA	TRBV2	NA	TRBJ2-3	TGTGCCAGCAGTGGGTCGTGGGGGCTCGGTGCAGATACGCAGTATTTT	CASSGSWGLGADTQYF
16	NA	TRBV5-1	NA	TRBJ1-4	TGCGCCAGCAGCTTGGGTACCCAAATCGGTGTAGAAAAACTGTTTTTT	CASSLGTQIGVEKLFF
12	NA	TRBV5-1	NA	TRBJ2-7	TGCGCCAGCAGCTTAGAAGGCTACGAGCAGTACTTC	CASSLEGYEQYF
14	TRBD1	TRBV29-1	NA	TRBJ2-7	TGCAGCGTAATTCCGGGACAGGGCCTCTACGAGCAGTACTTC	CSVIPGQGLYEQYF
13	NA	TRBV12-3/TRBV12-4	NA	TRBJ1-1	TGTGCCAGCAGTACTGAACAGGGTTCTGAAGCTTTCTTT	CASSTEQGSEAFF